This T cell receptor (beta chain) stems from a study of blood T cell repertoires in COVID-19. Study overall: PBMCs, B-cell-depleted T cells, or T cells provided the cDNA or gDNA that made up the material.

This CDR3 region has 14 residues. V was trimmed by 3 bases and J by 5 bases, leaving 13 bases between them. CDR1 SGHTA and CDR2 FQGNSA come from the germline V gene. Authors' data handling: Amplification with reference gene primers provided the estimates of nucleated cell counts. Measured with immunoSEQ multiplex PCR; TCRdb has only the in-frame clones, and not every one. The DNA was the basis for D and trimming; V, J and clone size are from that table. The data show about 270,000 clones, with around 86% seen just once and around 2.9% held by the top ten. The TCR comes from a woman in her fifties or sixties with active or convalescent COVID-19. Sequencing was carried out using peripheral blood. The rearrangement links TRBV7-2 to TRBJ1-1, with D possibly matching TRBD1 (6 bases). The CDR3 region is CASSFGGRETEAFF. The CDR3 DNA is TGTGCCAGCAGCTTCGGGGGGCGAGAGACTGAAGCTTTCTTT.